This TCR beta chain comes out of a study of blood T cell repertoires in COVID-19. Turning to the study itself: Collection of acute and convalescent COVID-19 samples took place in the United States, Italy and Spain. PBMCs, B-cell-depleted T cells, or T cells were the source of the cDNA or gDNA that made up the material.

As processed by the authors: The authors estimated nucleated cell counts from reference gene primer amplification. Repertoires were generated with immunoSEQ multiplex PCR, while TCRdb's copy carries only in-frame clones and drops some. That table supplies the V and J calls and clone size; D and trimming were determined from the DNA. This table holds a few hundred thousand clones, roughly 88% found once. There are 15 residues in the CDR3. This TCR came from a woman in her 30s who had recovered from COVID-19. The J gene is TRBJ1-3, the V gene TRBV21-1; the table's D call, TRBD1, has no DNA check behind it. TRBV21-1 is a pseudogene locus. The sequencing input was peripheral blood. The CDR3: CASSKWTGDGNTIYF. CDR3 DNA sequence: TGTGCCAGCAGCAAATGGACAGGGGACGGAAACACCATATATTTT.